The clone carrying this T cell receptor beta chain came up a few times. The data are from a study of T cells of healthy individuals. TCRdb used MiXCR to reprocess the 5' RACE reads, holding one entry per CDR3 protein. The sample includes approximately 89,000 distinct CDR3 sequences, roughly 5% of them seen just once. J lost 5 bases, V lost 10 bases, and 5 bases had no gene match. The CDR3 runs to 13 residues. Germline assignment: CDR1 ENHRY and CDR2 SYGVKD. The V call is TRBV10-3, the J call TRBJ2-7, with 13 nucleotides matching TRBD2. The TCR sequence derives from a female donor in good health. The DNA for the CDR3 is TGTGCCACCTCTGGACTAGCGGGAGACGAGCAGTACTTC. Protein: CATSGLAGDEQYF.